Listed here are 4 T cell receptor beta chains from one sample, sequenced in a study of OX40 agonist ivuxolimab in advanced cancers. TCRdb's copy holds only in-frame clones and misses some; the assay was immunoSEQ multiplex PCR. Among some 65,000 clones listed, about 88% were seen once. The sample here was CD4+ or CD8+ T cells sorted from blood, taken in a trial of the OX40 agonist ivuxolimab. Receptors originate from an adult with an advanced solid tumor such as melanoma, head and neck, liver or kidney cancer.

The CDR3 coding sequence is TGTGCCAGCAGCCTACTAGCGGGAGGGTCCGGGGAGCTGTTTTTT. This gives the protein CASSLLAGGSGELFF. V and J are TRBV13 and TRBJ2-2; TRBD2 aligns across 13 bases. Germline CDR1 and CDR2: PRHDT and FYEKMQ (reference sequence). Trimming cost V 5 bases and J 6 bases; bases outside gene matches: 3. This CDR3 is 15 amino acids long.

The rearrangement links TRBV5-1 to TRBJ2-5; 12 bases align to TRBD2. Germline trimming cut 4 bases from V and 5 bases from J; bases unmatched to any gene: 9. This CDR3 comprises 16 residues. Per the germline V gene, CDR1 is SGHRS and CDR2 is YFSETQ. The CDR3 is CASSLSTSGSQETQYF. The CDR3 DNA follows: TGCGCCAGCAGCCTATCGACTAGCGGGAGTCAGGAGACCCAGTACTTC.

The chain joins TRBV27 to TRBJ2-7, with D perhaps matching TRBD1 or TRBD2 (5 bases each). Germline CDR1 MNHEY, CDR2 SMNVEV (reference sequence). Trimming took off 2 bases at V and 2 bases at J, with 16 bases between the two ends. This CDR3 region has 16 residues. CDR3 loop: CASSLIGARDPYEQYF. CDR3 bases: TGTGCCAGCAGTTTAATAGGGGCCAGGGACCCCTACGAGCAGTACTTC.

The sample holds one count of this clone. The J gene is TRBJ2-3, the V gene TRBV4-1; D not certain. V was trimmed by 4 bases and J by 3 bases, leaving 14 bases between them. CDR3 size: 15 residues. From germline, CDR1 is MGHRA and CDR2 YSYEKL. The CDR3 region is CASSPESPVTDTQYF. The CDR3, as DNA: TGCGCCAGCAGCCCCGAGTCCCCAGTAACAGATACGCAGTATTTT.